Listed here are 26 T cell receptor beta chains from one sample, sequenced in a study of PD-1 blockade in classical Hodgkin lymphoma. Sequencing was performed with immunoSEQ multiplex PCR; in TCRdb, only in-frame clones are kept and a portion is missing. The data contain approximately 9,000 clones, 65% to 85% of them seen just once; the ten biggest clones take up approximately 1.5%. Regarding time point: cycle 4 day 1 (C4D1), after less than seven weeks of nivolumab. Relapse was seen in all patients after autologous stem cell transplantation, and brentuximab vedotin exposure was variable. Starting with thawed PBMCs, CD4+ T cells were purified by magnetic negative selection. The material was CD4+ T cells from blood, obtained before the fourth cycle of nivolumab. Receptor source: a human donor with classical Hodgkin lymphoma.

This chain connects TRBV28 to TRBJ2-3, with 8 positions matching TRBD2. The CDR3 covers 17 residues. V lost 1 base to trimming and J lost 0 bases; unmatched junction nucleotides: 6. Germline V CDR1 and CDR2: MDHEN, SYDVKM. The CDR3 DNA follows: TGTGCCAGCAGTTTATCCCTGACTAGCGTAAGCACAGATACGCAGTATTTT. Amino acid sequence: CASSLSLTSVSTDTQYF.

The chain employs TRBV4-1 and TRBJ1-6, with 8 bases fitting TRBD1. CDR1 and CDR2 (germline): MGHRA, YSYEKL. Trimming removed 0 bases from V and 4 bases from J; junction bases left unmatched: 17. The CDR3 extends over 21 amino acids. The CDR3 coding sequence is TGCGCCAGCAGCCAAGAATCAGTAGGCAGGGGGCGAGTCTCGTATAATTCACCCCTCCACTTT. This gives the protein CASSQESVGRGRVSYNSPLHF.

V gene TRBV5-5 combines with J gene TRBJ2-7; perhaps TRBD1 as D (5 bases). The germline V gene has CDR1 SGHKS and CDR2 YYEKEE (reference sequence). V was trimmed by 0 bases and J by 6 bases, leaving 28 bases between them. The CDR3 has 19 residues. The CDR3 DNA reads as TGTGCCAGCAGCTTGGAGATGGCGCAGGGAAGGAACGATTTGTGCGAGCAGTACTTC. Amino acid sequence: CASSLEMAQGRNDLCEQYF.

The genes are TRBV18 and TRBJ1-1; tentative D call: TRBD1 (5 bases). CDR3 length: 14 amino acids. Germline assignment: CDR1 KGHSH and CDR2 LQKENI. V lost 2 bases to trimming and J lost 0 bases, with 7 bases between them. CDR3 protein: CASSPNRLNTEAFF. CDR3 DNA sequence: TGTGCCAGCTCACCAAACAGGTTGAACACTGAAGCTTTCTTT.

The J gene is TRBJ1-2, the V gene TRBV7-2; no definite D call. The CDR3 sequence is 15 residues long. V was clipped by 2 bases and J by 4 bases, with 14 bases between them. From germline, CDR1 is SGHTA and CDR2 FQGNSA. The CDR3 is CASSLYEGRAYGYTF. The CDR3 coding sequence is TGTGCCAGCAGCTTATACGAGGGAAGGGCCTATGGCTACACCTTC.

In nucleotides, the CDR3 is TGTGCCAGCAGCAATTGGGGGCAGGACACTGAAGCTTTCTTT. It codes for CASSNWGQDTEAFF. The V and J genes are TRBV28 and TRBJ1-1; a weak D match, TRBD1 (6 bases). V was cut by 6 bases and J by 3 bases, with 14 bases left in between. This CDR3 is 14 amino acids long. Germline V CDR1 and CDR2: MDHEN, SYDVKM.

This chain links TRBV5-1 with TRBJ2-2; TRBD1 might be the D (6 bases). CDR1 is SGHRS, CDR2 YFSETQ, per germline. Trimming cost V 4 bases and J 1 base, with 17 bases left between them. The CDR3 contains 17 residues. The CDR3 loop is CASSPSPGTLNTGELFF. CDR3 nucleotides: TGCGCCAGCAGCCCAAGCCCCGGGACACTGAACACCGGGGAGCTGTTTTTT.

The CDR3 coding sequence is TGTGCCAGCAGTGAATTTGAGTACCAGGGAAAAGAGACCCAGTACTTC. This gives the protein CASSEFEYQGKETQYF. J is TRBJ2-5 and V is TRBV25-1, with TRBD1 as a possible D gene (5 bases). V lost 1 base and J lost 3, with 15 bases in between. Germline loops: CDR1 MGHDK, CDR2 SYGVNS. This CDR3 comprises 16 residues.

The chain links TRBV10-3 to TRBJ1-1; 10 positions match TRBD1. The CDR3 runs to 16 residues. Germline-derived CDR1 and CDR2 are ENHRY and SYGVKD. V trimming: 8 bases; J trimming: 1 base; junction bases outside the gene matches: 10. CDR3: CAIGSGTGDQNTEAFF. The DNA of the CDR3 is TGTGCCATCGGCTCCGGGACAGGGGACCAGAACACTGAAGCTTTCTTT.

This chain joins TRBV7-9 and TRBJ2-2, with 7 bases fitting TRBD2. CDR1 and CDR2 from the germline V gene are SEHNR and FQNEAQ (reference sequence). This CDR3 contains 19 residues. Losses at the gene ends were 2 bases for V and 1 base for J; bases not matched to a gene: 13. The CDR3 DNA is TGTGCCAGCAGCTTAATTTGGCCCTCTAGCGGCAGGAACACCGGGGAGCTGTTTTTT. The encoded protein is CASSLIWPSSGRNTGELFF. Drawing the rest from reference TRBV7-9 and TRBJ2-2, the complete variable domain is DTGVSQNPRHKITKRGQNVTFRCDPISEHNRLYWYRQTLGQGPEFLTYFQNEAQLEKSRLLSDRFSAERPKGSFSTLEIQRTEQGDSAMYLCASSLIWPSSGRNTGELFFGEGSRLTVL.

On this clone itself: One end of the junction does not line up with germline, which may come from a read error. The genes are TRBV7-9 and TRBJ1-2, with D possibly TRBD1 on 5 matching bases. Germline-derived CDR1 and CDR2 are SEHNR and FQNEAQ (reference sequence). This CDR3 is 14 amino acids long. The DNA of the CDR3 is TGTGCCAGCGGCTTTGGGGGGACCAACTATGGCTACACCTTC. Encoded protein: CASGFGGTNYGYTF.

The chain has TRBV9 and TRBJ1-6; D possibly corresponds to TRBD1 (5 bases). Germline-derived CDR1 and CDR2 are SGDLS and YYNGEE. Trimming left V 1 base short and J 0 bases short, with 14 bases between. The CDR3 length is 18 residues. CDR3 protein: CASSVLTARSSYNSPLHF. DNA of the CDR3: TGTGCCAGCAGCGTATTGACAGCCAGGAGCTCCTATAATTCACCCCTCCACTTT.

V usage is TRBV27 and J usage is TRBJ1-2, with TRBD1 matching over 7 bases. Germline V gene data show CDR1 as MNHEY and CDR2 as SMNVEV (reference sequence). The CDR3 length is 13 residues. V was pared by 3 bases and J by 3 bases, with 1 base of the junction left unmatched. CDR3 DNA: TGTGCCAGCAGTTTTACAGGGGACTATGGCTACACCTTC. Encoded protein: CASSFTGDYGYTF.

This chain connects TRBV9 to TRBJ1-3, with D unclear. The CDR3 runs 16 residues. In germline, CDR1 is SGDLS, CDR2 YYNGEE. Between the trimmed V and J ends, which lost 0 bases and 0 bases, there was a span of 10 bases. The CDR3 coding sequence is TGTGCCAGCAGCGTAGCGGGCAGGAGCTCTGGAAACACCATATATTTT. Protein sequence: CASSVAGRSSGNTIYF. Using reference TRBV9 and TRBJ1-3 for the parts outside the CDR3, the full variable domain is DSGVTQTPKHLITATGQRVTLRCSPRSGDLSVYWYQQSLDQGLQFLIQYYNGEERAKGNILERFSAQQFPDLHSELNLSSLELGDSALYFCASSVAGRSSGNTIYFGEGSWLTVV.

The CDR3 DNA reads TGTGCCAGCAGTTTATGGCTCAGCGGACAGGGGGCCCGTTATAGCAATCAGCCCCAGCATTTT. Protein sequence: CASSLWLSGQGARYSNQPQHF. This chain joins TRBV28 and TRBJ1-5; 11 nucleotides match TRBD1. The CDR3 is 21 amino acids. In germline, CDR1 is MDHEN, CDR2 SYDVKM. V lost 0 bases to trimming and J lost 0 bases; unmatched junction nucleotides: 13.

The chain uses TRBV14 and TRBJ2-7; D unresolved. V shed 3 bases and J shed 9 bases, with 9 bases lying between them. The CDR3 runs 11 residues. CDR1 is SGHDN and CDR2 is FVKESK in the germline V gene. CDR3 region: CASSQTGPQYF. In nucleotides, the CDR3 is TGTGCCAGCAGCCAGACCGGCCCGCAGTACTTC.

J is TRBJ2-1 and V is TRBV9, with 10 bases fitting TRBD2. The CDR3 covers 16 residues. The V segment lost 0 bases and the J segment 10 bases; nucleotides outside the gene matches: 10. Germline CDR1 SGDLS, CDR2 YYNGEE. Here the CDR3 reads CASSVGGSSGRQEQFF. In nucleotides, the CDR3 is TGTGCCAGCAGCGTAGGGGGGTCTAGCGGGAGACAAGAGCAGTTCTTC.

The rearrangement links TRBV6-5 to TRBJ2-7; D assignment may be TRBD1 or TRBD2 (5 bases each). V was trimmed by 7 bases and J by 5 bases, leaving 15 bases between them. The CDR3 has 13 amino acids. Germline V gives CDR1 MNHEY, CDR2 SVGAGI. As DNA, the CDR3 is TGTGCCAGCACCAAAACGGGGACGAACGAGCAGTACTTC. Translating gives CASTKTGTNEQYF.

The V gene is TRBV29-1, the J gene TRBJ2-1; D is possibly TRBD1 or TRBD2 (5 bases each). Trimming shortened V by 4 bases and J by 10 bases, and 20 bases separated the two germline ends. This CDR3 comprises 14 residues. Germline CDR1 and CDR2: SQVTM and ANQGSEA. The CDR3 here is CSVASLPRGGEQFF. CDR3 DNA sequence: TGCAGCGTTGCCTCCCTCCCCCGGGGCGGCGAGCAGTTCTTC.

The CDR3 sequence is CASSEALGRDRGYEQYF. CDR3 DNA: TGTGCCAGCAGTGAAGCCTTGGGGAGGGACAGGGGCTACGAGCAGTACTTC. This sequence joins TRBV6-1 and TRBJ2-7; 10 bases align to TRBD1. After removal of 0 bases from V and 3 bases from J, the junction contained 8 bases not matched to a gene. This CDR3 has 17 residues. Germline assignment: CDR1 MNHNS and CDR2 SASEGT.

The chain uses TRBV11-3 and TRBJ2-3; 7 positions match TRBD2. With V trimmed by 5 bases and J by 5 bases, 13 bases remained unmatched. Germline V CDR1 and CDR2: SGHNT, YENEEA. The CDR3 totals 16 residues. CDR3 in amino acids: CASSPRDLPGGDTQYF. The CDR3 DNA follows: TGTGCCAGCAGCCCCCGCGATCTACCGGGGGGAGATACGCAGTATTTT.

The gene calls are TRBV5-1 and TRBJ2-7; TRBD2 is a possible D gene (6 bases). The CDR3 is 13 residues long. The germline V gene encodes CDR1 SGHRS and CDR2 YFSETQ. The V end was cut by 2 bases, the J end by 3 bases, with 9 bases between. DNA for the CDR3: TGCGCCAGCAGCTTCGGGACTTACTACGAGCAGTACTTC. Translation: CASSFGTYYEQYF. Filled out from reference TRBV5-1 and TRBJ2-7, the complete variable domain reads KAGVTQTPRYLIKTRGQQVTLSCSPISGHRSVSWYQQTPGQGLQFLFEYFSETQRNKGNFPGRFSGRQFSNSRSEMNVSTLELGDSALYLCASSFGTYYEQYFGPGTRLTVT.

The genes are TRBV2 and TRBJ1-4; TRBD1 might be the D (6 bases). The germline gives CDR1 SNHLY, CDR2 FYNNEI. Between the trimmed V and J ends, which lost 3 bases and 0 bases, there was a span of 8 bases. This CDR3 comprises 15 residues. The CDR3 DNA follows: TGTGCCAGCAGTGAGGACAGTGCAACTAATGAAAAACTGTTTTTT. Amino acids: CASSEDSATNEKLFF.

V usage is TRBV7-6 and J usage is TRBJ1-4, with D perhaps TRBD1 (5 bases). CDR3 size: 16 residues. Trimming cost V 0 bases and J 3 bases, with 11 bases left between them. CDR1 and CDR2 (germline): SGHVS, FNYEAQ. The CDR3 coding sequence is TGTGCCAGCAGCTTAGCGCTTCAGGGTGCTAATGAAAAACTGTTTTTT. Protein: CASSLALQGANEKLFF.

This clone was observed a single time. The CDR3 nucleotides are TGCGCCAGCAGCTCCCAGGAGAGCTCCTACGAGCAGTACTTC. Protein sequence: CASSSQESSYEQYF. The chain is built from TRBV5-1 and TRBJ2-7; D unresolved. Germline assignment: CDR1 SGHRS and CDR2 YFSETQ. Trimming pared 3 bases from V and 0 bases from J, leaving 10 bases between. CDR3 length equals 14 residues.

The V and J genes are TRBV5-1 and TRBJ2-6; no reliable D call. This CDR3 has 15 amino acids. The V end lost 2 bases, the J end lost 0 bases, and 6 bases lay between the germline ends. Germline CDR1 and CDR2: SGHRS and YFSETQ. CDR3 protein: CASSFDGSGANVLTF. CDR3 coding DNA: TGCGCCAGCAGCTTCGACGGCTCTGGGGCCAACGTCCTGACTTTC. Variable domain in full (rest from reference TRBV5-1 and TRBJ2-6): KAGVTQTPRYLIKTRGQQVTLSCSPISGHRSVSWYQQTPGQGLQFLFEYFSETQRNKGNFPGRFSGRQFSNSRSEMNVSTLELGDSALYLCASSFDGSGANVLTFGAGSRLTVL.